The TCR beta chain described here comes from a study of blood T cell repertoires in COVID-19. For the study at large: T cells, B-cell-depleted T cells, or PBMCs supplied cDNA or gDNA.

As handled by the study authors: Nucleated cell counts were estimated from reference gene primer amplification. Measured with immunoSEQ multiplex PCR; TCRdb has only the in-frame clones, and not every one. From that table come the V and J calls and clone size; the DNA was used to work out D and trimming. The table lists roughly 150,000 clones, 70% to 90% of them singletons. The sequence derives from a woman in her sixties or seventies with acute or convalescent COVID-19. The sample was peripheral blood.

For the CDR3, the DNA is TGTGCCAGCAGCTTAATCGGGGGGCCTCCTGCTGAGCAGTTCTTC. It yields the protein CASSLIGGPPAEQFF. The gene calls are TRBV7-6 and TRBJ2-1; possible D gene TRBD2, 7 bases. The CDR3 consists of 15 residues. Germline V gives CDR1 SGHVS, CDR2 FNYEAQ. V lost 2 bases, J lost 9 bases, and 17 bases lay in between.